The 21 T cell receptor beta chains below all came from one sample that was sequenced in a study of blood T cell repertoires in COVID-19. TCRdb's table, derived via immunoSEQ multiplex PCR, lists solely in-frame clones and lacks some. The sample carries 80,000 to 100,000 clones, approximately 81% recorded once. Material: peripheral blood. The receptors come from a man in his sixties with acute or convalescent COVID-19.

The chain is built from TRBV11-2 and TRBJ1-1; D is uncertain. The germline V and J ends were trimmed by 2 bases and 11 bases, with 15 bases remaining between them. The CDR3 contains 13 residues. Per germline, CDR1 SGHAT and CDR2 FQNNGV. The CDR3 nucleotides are TGTGCCAGCAGCTTACCCCCAGTTGGTTCGGCTTTCTTT. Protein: CASSLPPVGSAFF.

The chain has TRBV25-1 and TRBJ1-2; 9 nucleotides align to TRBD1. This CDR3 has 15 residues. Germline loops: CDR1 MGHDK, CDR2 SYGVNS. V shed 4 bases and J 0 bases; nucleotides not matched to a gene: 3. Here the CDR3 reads CASSGRDRANYGYTF. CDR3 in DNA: TGTGCCAGCAGTGGTCGGGACAGGGCTAACTATGGCTACACCTTC.

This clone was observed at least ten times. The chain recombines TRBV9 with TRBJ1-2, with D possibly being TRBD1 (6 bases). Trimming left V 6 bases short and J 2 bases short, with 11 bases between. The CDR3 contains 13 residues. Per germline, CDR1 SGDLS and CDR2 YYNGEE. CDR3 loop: CASNRDNNYGYTF. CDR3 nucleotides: TGTGCCAGCAACAGGGATAACAACTATGGCTACACCTTC.

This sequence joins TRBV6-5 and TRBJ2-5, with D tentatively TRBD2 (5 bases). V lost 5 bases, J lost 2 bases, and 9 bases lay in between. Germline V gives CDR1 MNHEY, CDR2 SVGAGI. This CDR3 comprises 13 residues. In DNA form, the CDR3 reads TGTGCCAGCAGTCGACTACGGCAAGAGACCCAGTACTTC. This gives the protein CASSRLRQETQYF.

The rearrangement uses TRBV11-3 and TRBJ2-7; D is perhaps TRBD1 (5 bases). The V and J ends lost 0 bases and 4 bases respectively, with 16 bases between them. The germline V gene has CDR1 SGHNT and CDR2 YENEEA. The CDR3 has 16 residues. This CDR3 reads CASSLDRWGELYEQYF. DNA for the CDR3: TGTGCCAGCAGCTTAGATCGATGGGGCGAGTTATACGAGCAGTACTTC.

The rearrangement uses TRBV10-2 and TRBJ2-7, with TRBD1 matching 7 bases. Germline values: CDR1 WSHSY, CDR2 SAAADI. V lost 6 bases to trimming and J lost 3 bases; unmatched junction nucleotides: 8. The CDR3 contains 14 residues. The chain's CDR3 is CASRMGQQLYEQYF. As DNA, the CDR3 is TGCGCCAGCAGGATGGGACAGCAACTCTACGAGCAGTACTTC.

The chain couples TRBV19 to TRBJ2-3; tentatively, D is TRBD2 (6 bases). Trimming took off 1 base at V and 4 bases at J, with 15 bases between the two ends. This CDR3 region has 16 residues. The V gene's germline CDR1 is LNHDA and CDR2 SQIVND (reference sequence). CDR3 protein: CASSIGLGSGADTQYF. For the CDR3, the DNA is TGTGCCAGTAGTATAGGACTAGGGAGCGGTGCAGATACGCAGTATTTT.

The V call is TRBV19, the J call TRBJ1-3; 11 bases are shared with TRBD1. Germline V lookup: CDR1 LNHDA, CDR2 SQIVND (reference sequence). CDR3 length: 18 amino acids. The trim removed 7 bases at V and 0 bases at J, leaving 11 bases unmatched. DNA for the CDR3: TGTGCCAGTACCGGACAGGGGGCAACACGGGGCTCTGGAAACACCATATATTTT. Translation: CASTGQGATRGSGNTIYF.

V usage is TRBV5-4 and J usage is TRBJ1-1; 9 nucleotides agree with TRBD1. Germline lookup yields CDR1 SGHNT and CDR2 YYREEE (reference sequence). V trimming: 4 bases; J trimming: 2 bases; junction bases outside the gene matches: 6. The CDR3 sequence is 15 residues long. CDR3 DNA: TGTGCCAGCAGCATCCCGGGACAGGGAAACACTGAAGCTTTCTTT. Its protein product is CASSIPGQGNTEAFF.

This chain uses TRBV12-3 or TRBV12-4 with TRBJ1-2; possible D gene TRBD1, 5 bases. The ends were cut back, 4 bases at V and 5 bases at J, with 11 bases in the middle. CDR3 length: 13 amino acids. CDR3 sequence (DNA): TGTGCCAGCAGTTATTCGGGGGTGTATGGCTACACCTTC. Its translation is CASSYSGVYGYTF.

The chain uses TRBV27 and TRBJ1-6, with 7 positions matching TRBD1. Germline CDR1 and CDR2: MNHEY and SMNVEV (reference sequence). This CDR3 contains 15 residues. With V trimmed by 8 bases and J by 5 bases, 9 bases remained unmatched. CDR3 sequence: CASRVRGQNNSPLHF. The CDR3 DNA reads TGTGCCAGCCGGGTGAGGGGACAGAATAATTCACCCCTCCACTTT.

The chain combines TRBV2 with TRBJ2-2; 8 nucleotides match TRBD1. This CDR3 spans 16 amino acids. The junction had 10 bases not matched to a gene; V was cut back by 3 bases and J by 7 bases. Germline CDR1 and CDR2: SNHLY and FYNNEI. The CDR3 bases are TGTGCCAGCAGTGATGGTCAGGGGGCGGCCCACGGGGAGCTGTTTTTT. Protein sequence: CASSDGQGAAHGELFF.

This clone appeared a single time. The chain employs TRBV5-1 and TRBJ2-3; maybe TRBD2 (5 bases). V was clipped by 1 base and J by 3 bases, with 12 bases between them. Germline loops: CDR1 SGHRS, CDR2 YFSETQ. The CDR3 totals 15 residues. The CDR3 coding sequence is TGCGCCAGCAGCTTGTCCGTGGGAGCGACAGATACGCAGTATTTT. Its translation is CASSLSVGATDTQYF.

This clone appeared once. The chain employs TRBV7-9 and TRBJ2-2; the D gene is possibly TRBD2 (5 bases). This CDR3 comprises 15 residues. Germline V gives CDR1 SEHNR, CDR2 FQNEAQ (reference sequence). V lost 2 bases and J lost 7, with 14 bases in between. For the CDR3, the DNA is TGTGCCAGCAGCTTACGACGGGGAGAACACGGGGAGCTGTTTTTT. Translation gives CASSLRRGEHGELFF.

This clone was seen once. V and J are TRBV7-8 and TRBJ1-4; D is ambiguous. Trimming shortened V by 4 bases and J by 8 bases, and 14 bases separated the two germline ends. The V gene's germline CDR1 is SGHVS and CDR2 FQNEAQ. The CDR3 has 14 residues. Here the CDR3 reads CASSYIGGVEKLFF. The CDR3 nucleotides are TGTGCCAGCAGCTACATAGGCGGGGTAGAAAAACTGTTTTTT.

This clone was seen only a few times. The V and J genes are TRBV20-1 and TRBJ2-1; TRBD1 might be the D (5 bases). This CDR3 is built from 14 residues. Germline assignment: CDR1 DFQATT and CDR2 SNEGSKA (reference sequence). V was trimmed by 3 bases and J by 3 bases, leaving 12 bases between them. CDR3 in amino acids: CSASGQGLYNEQFF. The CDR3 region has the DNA TGCAGTGCTAGTGGGCAGGGCCTCTACAATGAGCAGTTCTTC.

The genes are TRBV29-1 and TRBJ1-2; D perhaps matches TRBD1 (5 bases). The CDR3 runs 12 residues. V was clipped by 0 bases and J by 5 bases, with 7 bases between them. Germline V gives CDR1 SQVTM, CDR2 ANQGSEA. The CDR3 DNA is TGCAGCGTTGAAGAGACAGCGTATGGCTACACCTTC. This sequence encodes CSVEETAYGYTF.

The CDR3 spells CASSNTFGGGTDTQYF. DNA for the CDR3: TGTGCCAGCTCAAACACGTTCGGGGGAGGGACAGATACGCAGTATTTT. This chain joins TRBV18 and TRBJ2-3; 7 bases match TRBD2. The V gene end was trimmed by 5 bases and the J gene end by 3 bases; junction bases not matched to a gene: 11. CDR3 length equals 16 residues. From germline, CDR1 is KGHSH and CDR2 LQKENI.

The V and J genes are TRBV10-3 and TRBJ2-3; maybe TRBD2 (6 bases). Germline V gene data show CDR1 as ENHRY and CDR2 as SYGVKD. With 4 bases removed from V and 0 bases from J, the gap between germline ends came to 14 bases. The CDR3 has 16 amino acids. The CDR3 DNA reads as TGTGCCATCAGTGGACATAGCGGCCCTAGCACAGATACGCAGTATTTT. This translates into CAISGHSGPSTDTQYF.

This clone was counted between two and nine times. Here the CDR3 DNA reads TGTGCCAGCGCCCGCCGGGACAGTTCCTACGAGCAGTACTTC. It encodes CASARRDSSYEQYF. This chain connects TRBV28 to TRBJ2-7; 7 positions match TRBD1. Trimming cost V 8 bases and J 1 base; bases outside gene matches: 8. The CDR3 is made up of 14 amino acids. The germline V gene has CDR1 MDHEN and CDR2 SYDVKM.

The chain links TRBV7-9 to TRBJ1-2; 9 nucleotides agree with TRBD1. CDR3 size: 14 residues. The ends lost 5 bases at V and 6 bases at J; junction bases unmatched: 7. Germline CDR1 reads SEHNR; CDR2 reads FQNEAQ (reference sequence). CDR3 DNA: TGTGCCAGCAGCCAACGGGGACAGGGCAATGGCTACACCTTC. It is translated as CASSQRGQGNGYTF.